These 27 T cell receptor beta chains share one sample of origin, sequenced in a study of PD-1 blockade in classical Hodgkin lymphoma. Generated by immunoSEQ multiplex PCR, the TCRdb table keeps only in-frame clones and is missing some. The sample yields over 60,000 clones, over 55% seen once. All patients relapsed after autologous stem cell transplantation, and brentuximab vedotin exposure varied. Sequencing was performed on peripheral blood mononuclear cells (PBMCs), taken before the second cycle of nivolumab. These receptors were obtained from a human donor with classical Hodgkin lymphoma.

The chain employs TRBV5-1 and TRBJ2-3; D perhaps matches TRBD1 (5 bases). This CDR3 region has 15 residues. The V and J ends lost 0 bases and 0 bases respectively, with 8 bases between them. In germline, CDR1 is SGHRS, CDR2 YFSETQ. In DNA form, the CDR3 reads TGCGCCAGCAGCTTGGATGGGGCTAGCACAGATACGCAGTATTTT. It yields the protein CASSLDGASTDTQYF.

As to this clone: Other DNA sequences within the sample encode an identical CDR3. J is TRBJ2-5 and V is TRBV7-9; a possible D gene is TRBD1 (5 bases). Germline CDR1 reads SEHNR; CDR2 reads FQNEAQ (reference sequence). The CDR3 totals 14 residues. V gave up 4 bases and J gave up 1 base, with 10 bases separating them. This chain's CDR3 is CASSWRQIQETQYF. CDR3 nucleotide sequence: TGTGCCAGCAGCTGGAGACAGATCCAAGAGACCCAGTACTTC. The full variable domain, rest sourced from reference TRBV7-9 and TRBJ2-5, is DTGVSQNPRHKITKRGQNVTFRCDPISEHNRLYWYRQTLGQGPEFLTYFQNEAQLEKSRLLSDRFSAERPKGSFSTLEIQRTEQGDSAMYLCASSWRQIQETQYFGPGTRLLVL.

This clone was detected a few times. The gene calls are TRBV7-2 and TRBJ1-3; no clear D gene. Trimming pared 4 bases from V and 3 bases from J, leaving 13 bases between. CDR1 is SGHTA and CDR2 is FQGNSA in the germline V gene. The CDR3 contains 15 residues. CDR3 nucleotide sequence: TGTGCCAGCAGCTGGCAATATCTTCATGGAAACACCATATATTTT. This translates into CASSWQYLHGNTIYF.

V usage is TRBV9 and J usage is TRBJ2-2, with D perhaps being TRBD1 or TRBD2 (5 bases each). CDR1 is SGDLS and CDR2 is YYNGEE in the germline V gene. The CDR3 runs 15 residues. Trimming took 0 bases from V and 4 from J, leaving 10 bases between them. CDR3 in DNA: TGTGCCAGCAGCGTAGTAGCAGGGAGCACCGGGGAGCTGTTTTTT. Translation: CASSVVAGSTGELFF. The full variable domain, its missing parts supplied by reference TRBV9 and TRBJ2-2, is DSGVTQTPKHLITATGQRVTLRCSPRSGDLSVYWYQQSLDQGLQFLIQYYNGEERAKGNILERFSAQQFPDLHSELNLSSLELGDSALYFCASSVVAGSTGELFFGEGSRLTVL.

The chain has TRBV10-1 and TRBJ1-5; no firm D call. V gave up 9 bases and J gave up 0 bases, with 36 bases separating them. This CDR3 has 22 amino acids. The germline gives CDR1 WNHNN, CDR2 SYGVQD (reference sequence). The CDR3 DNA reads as TGCGCCAGTCCTCATCGGGGTGGACCCCACCCGCCGAACGACTATAGCAATCAGCCCCAGCATTTT. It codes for CASPHRGGPHPPNDYSNQPQHF.

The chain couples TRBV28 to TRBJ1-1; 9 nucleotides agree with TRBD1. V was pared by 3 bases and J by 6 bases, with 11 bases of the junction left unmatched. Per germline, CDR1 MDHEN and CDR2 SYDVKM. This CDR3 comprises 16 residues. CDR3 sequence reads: CASSFGTGRRTAEAFF. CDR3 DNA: TGTGCCAGCAGTTTCGGGACAGGGCGAAGAACGGCTGAAGCTTTCTTT.

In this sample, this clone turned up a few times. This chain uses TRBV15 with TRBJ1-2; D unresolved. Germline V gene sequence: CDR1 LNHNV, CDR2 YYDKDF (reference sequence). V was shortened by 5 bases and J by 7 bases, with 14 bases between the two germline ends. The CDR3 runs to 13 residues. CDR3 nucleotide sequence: TGTGCCACCAGCTCCAGTACTTCTACTGGCTACACCTTC. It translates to CATSSSTSTGYTF.

This chain's CDR3 is CASSGPSQGITGGYTF. The CDR3 region has the DNA TGTGCCAGCAGTGGCCCCTCCCAGGGGATTACGGGTGGCTACACCTTC. The rearrangement uses TRBV6-1 and TRBJ1-2, with a weak D call TRBD1 (6 bases). Trimming removed 4 bases from V and 7 bases from J, with 22 bases in between. Germline loops: CDR1 MNHNS, CDR2 SASEGT. The CDR3 covers 16 residues.

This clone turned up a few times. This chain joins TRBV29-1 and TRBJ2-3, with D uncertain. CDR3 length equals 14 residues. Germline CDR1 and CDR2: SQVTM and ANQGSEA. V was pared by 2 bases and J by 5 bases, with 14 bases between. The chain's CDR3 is CSVEFGSGLDTQYF. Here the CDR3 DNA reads TGCAGCGTTGAATTCGGCAGTGGGCTAGATACGCAGTATTTT.

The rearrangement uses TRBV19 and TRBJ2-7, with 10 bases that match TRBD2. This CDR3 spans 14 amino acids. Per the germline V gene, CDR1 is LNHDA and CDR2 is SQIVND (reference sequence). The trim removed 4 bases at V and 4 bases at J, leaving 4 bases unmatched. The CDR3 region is CASSKLAGTYEQYF. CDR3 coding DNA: TGTGCCAGTAGTAAACTAGCGGGAACTTACGAGCAGTACTTC. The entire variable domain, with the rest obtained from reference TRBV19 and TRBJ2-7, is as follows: DGGITQSPKYLFRKEGQNVTLSCEQNLNHDAMYWYRQDPGQGLRLIYYSQIVNDFQKGDIAEGYSVSREKKESFPLTVTSAQKNPTAFYLCASSKLAGTYEQYFGPGTRLTVT.

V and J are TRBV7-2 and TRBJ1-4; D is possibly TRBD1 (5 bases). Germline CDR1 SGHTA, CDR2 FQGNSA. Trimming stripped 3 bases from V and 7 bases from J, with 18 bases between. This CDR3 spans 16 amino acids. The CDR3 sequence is CASSLGPRDVGEKLFF. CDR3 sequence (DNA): TGTGCCAGCAGCTTGGGACCTCGGGACGTGGGTGAAAAACTGTTTTTT.

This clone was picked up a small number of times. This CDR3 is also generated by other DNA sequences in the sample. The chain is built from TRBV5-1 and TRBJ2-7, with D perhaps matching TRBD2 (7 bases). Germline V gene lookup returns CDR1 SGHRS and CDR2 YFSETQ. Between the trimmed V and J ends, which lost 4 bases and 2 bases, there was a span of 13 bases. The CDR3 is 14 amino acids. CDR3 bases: TGCGCCAGCAGCCCCTGGGAGGGGGCCTACGAGCAGTACTTC. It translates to CASSPWEGAYEQYF.

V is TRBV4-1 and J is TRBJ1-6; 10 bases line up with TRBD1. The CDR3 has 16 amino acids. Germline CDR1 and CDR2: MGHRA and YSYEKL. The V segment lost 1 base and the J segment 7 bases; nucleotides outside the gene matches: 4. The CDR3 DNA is TGCGCCAGCAGCCAAGGGAGGACAGGGGGGAATTCACCCCTCCACTTT. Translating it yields CASSQGRTGGNSPLHF.

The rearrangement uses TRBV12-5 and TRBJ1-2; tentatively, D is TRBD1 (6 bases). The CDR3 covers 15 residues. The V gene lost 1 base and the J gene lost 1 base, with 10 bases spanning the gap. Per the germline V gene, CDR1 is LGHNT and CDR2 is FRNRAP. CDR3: CASGLAQGSNYGYTF. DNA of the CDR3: TGTGCTAGTGGTTTGGCACAGGGAAGTAACTATGGCTACACCTTC.

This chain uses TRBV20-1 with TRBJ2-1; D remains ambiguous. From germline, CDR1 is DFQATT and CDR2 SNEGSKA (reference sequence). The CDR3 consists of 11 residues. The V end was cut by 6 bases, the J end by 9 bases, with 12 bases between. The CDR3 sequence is CSASRPPEQFF. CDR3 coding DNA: TGCAGTGCCTCTCGGCCCCCTGAGCAGTTCTTC.

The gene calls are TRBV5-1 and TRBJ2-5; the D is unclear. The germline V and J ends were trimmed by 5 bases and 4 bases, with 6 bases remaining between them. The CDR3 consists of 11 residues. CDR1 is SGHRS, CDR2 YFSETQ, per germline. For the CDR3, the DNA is TGCGCCAGCAGGGATCTAGAGACCCAGTACTTC. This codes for CASRDLETQYF. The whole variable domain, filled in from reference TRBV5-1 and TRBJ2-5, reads KAGVTQTPRYLIKTRGQQVTLSCSPISGHRSVSWYQQTPGQGLQFLFEYFSETQRNKGNFPGRFSGRQFSNSRSEMNVSTLELGDSALYLCASRDLETQYFGPGTRLLVL.

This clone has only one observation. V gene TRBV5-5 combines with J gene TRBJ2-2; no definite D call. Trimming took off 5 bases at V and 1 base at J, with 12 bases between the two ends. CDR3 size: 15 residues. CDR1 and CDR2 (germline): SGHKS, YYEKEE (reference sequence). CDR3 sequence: CASSLGSRNTGELFF. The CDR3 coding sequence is TGTGCCAGCAGTCTGGGCAGCCGGAACACCGGGGAGCTGTTTTTT. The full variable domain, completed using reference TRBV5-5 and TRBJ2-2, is DAGVTQSPTHLIKTRGQQVTLRCSPISGHKSVSWYQQVLGQGPQFIFQYYEKEERGRGNFPDRFSARQFPNYSSELNVNALLLGDSALYLCASSLGSRNTGELFFGEGSRLTVL.

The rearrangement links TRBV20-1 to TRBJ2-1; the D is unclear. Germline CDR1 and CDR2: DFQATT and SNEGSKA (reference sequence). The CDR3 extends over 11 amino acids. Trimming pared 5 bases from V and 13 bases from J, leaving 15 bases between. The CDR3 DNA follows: TGCAGTGCTGGCCTATTAGGGATCCAGTTCTTC. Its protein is CSAGLLGIQFF.

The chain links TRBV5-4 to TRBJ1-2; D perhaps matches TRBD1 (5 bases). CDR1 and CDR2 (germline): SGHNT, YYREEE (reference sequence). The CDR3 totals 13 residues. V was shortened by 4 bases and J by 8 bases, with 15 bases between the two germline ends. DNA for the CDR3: TGTGCCAGCAGCGACGTCGGGGACTGGGGCTACACCTTC. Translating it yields CASSDVGDWGYTF.

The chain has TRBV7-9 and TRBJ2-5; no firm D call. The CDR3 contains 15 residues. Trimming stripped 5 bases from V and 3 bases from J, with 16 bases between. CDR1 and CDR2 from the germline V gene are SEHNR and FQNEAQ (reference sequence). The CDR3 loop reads CASSPVFMNEETQYF. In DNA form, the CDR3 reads TGTGCCAGCAGCCCAGTCTTCATGAACGAAGAGACCCAGTACTTC.

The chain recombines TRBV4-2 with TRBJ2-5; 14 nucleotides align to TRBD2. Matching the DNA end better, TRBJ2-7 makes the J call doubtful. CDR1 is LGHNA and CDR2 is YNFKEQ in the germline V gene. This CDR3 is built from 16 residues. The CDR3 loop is CASSQGGLAGAYEQYF. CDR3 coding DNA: TGTGCCAGCAGCCAAGGGGGACTAGCGGGAGCCTACGAGCAGTACTTC.

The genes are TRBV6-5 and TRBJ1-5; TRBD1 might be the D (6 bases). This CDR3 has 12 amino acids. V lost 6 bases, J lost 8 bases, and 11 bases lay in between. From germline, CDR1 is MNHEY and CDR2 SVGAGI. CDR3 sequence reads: CASRQGTKPQHF. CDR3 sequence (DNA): TGTGCCAGCAGACAGGGTACAAAGCCCCAGCATTTT.

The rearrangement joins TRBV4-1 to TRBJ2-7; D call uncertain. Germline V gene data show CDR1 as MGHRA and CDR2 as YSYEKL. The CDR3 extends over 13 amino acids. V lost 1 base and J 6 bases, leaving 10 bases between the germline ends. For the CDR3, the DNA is TGCGCCAGCAGCCAAGGTTCCGACCCCGAGCAGTACTTC. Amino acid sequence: CASSQGSDPEQYF.

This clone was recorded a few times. CDR3 residues: CASNLQETQYF. The CDR3, as DNA: TGCGCCAGCAACCTCCAAGAGACCCAGTACTTC. The chain joins TRBV5-1 to TRBJ2-5; D is undetermined. This CDR3 has 11 amino acids. CDR1 is SGHRS and CDR2 is YFSETQ in the germline V gene. Trimming pared 6 bases from V and 1 base from J, leaving 4 bases between.

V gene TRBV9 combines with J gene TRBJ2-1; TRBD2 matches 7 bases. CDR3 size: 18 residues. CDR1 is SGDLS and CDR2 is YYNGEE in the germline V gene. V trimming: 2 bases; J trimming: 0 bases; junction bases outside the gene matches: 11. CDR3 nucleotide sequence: TGTGCCAGCAGCGTCGGTGGCGGGAGCAGTCTCTCCTACAATGAGCAGTTCTTC. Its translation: CASSVGGGSSLSYNEQFF.

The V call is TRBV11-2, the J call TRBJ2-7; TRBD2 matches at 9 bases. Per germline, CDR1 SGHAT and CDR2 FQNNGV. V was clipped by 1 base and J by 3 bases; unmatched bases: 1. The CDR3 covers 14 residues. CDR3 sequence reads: CASSLGSGGYEQYF. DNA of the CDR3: TGTGCCAGCAGCTTAGGTAGCGGGGGCTACGAGCAGTACTTC. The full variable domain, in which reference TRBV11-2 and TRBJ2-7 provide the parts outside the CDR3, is EAGVAQSPRYKIIEKRQSVAFWCNPISGHATLYWYQQILGQGPKLLIQFQNNGVVDDSQLPKDRFSAERLKGVDSTLKIQPAKLEDSAVYLCASSLGSGGYEQYFGPGTRLTVT.

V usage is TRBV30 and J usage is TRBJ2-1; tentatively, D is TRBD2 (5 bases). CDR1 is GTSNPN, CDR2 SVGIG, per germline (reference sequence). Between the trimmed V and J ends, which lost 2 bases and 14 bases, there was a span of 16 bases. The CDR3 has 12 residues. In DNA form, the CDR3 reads TGTGCCTGGAGTCCATCGACCTCGAGGGAGTTCTTC. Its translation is CAWSPSTSREFF.